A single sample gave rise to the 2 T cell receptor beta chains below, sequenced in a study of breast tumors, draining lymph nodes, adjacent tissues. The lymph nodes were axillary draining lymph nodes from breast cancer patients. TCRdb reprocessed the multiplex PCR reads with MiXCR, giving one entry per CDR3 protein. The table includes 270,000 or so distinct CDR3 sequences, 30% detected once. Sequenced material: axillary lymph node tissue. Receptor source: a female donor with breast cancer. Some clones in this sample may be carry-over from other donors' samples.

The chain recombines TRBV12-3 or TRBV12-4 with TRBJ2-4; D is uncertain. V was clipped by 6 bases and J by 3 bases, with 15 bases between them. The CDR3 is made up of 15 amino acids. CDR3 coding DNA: TGTGCCAGCAGCCCCGTGAGTGGTAACAAAAACATTCAGTACTTC. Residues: CASSPVSGNKNIQYF.

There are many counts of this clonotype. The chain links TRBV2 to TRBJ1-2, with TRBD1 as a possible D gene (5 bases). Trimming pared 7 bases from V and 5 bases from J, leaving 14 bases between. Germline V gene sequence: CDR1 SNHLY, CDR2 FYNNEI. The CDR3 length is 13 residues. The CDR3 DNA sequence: TGTGCCAGCAAAGGGGACGGCATTTATGGCTACACCTTC. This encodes CASKGDGIYGYTF. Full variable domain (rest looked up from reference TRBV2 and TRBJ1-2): EPEVTQTPSHQVTQMGQEVILRCVPISNHLYFYWYRQILGQKVEFLVSFYNNEISEKSEIFDDQFSVERPDGSNFTLKIRSTKLEDSAMYFCASKGDGIYGYTFGSGTRLTVV.